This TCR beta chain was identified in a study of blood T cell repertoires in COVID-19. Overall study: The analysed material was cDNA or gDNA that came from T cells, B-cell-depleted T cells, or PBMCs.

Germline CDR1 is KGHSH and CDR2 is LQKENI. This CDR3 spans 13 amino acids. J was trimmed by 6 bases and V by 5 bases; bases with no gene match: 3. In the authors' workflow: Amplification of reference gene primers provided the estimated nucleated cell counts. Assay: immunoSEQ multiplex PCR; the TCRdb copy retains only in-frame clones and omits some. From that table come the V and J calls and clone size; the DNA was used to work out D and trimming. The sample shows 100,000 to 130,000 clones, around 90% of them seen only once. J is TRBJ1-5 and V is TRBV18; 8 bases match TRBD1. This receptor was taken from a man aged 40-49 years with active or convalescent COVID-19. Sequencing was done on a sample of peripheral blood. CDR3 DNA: TGTGCCAGCTCAACCGACAGGGGTCAGCCCCAGCATTTT. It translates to CASSTDRGQPQHF.